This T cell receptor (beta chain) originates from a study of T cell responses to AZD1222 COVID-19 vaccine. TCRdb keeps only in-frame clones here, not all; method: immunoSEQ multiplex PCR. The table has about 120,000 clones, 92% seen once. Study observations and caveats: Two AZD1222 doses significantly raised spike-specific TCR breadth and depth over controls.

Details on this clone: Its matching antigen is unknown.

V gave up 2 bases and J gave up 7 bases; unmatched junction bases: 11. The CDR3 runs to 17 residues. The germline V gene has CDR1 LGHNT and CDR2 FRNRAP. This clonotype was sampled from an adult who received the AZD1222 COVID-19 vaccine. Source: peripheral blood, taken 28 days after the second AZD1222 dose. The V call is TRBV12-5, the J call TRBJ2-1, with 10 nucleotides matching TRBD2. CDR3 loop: CASGLRGASGSENEQFF. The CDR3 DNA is TGTGCTAGTGGTTTGCGCGGGGCTAGCGGGAGTGAGAATGAGCAGTTCTTC.